These 10 T cell receptor beta chains came from one sample sequenced in a study of T cells in Graves' hyperthyroidism and ophthalmopathy. RNA transcripts were the template for amplifying TCR beta CDR3 regions. HTBI primers were the set used in a first-round RT-PCR of the TCR CDR3. TCRdb analysed the multiplex PCR reads with MiXCR anew, one entry per CDR3 protein. Seen here are around 400,000 distinct CDR3 sequences, 15% observed once, and the top ten hold about 21%. Material for sequencing was blood. These receptors came from a woman aged 60-75 years with Graves' ophthalmopathy.

This clonotype showed up many times. V and J are TRBV18 and TRBJ2-3, with 10 nucleotides matching TRBD1. Germline V gene lookup returns CDR1 KGHSH and CDR2 LQKENI. Trimming removed 4 bases from V and 7 bases from J; junction bases left unmatched: 5. The CDR3 has 14 amino acids. The chain's CDR3 is CASSRQGAGYTQYF. The CDR3 DNA reads as TGTGCCAGCTCACGACAGGGGGCTGGTTATACGCAGTATTTT. Using reference TRBV18 and TRBJ2-3 for the parts outside the CDR3, the full variable domain is NAGVMQNPRHLVRRRGQEARLRCSPMKGHSHVYWYRQLPEEGLKFMVYLQKENIIDESGMPKERFSAEFPKEGPSILRIQQVVRGDSAAYFCASSRQGAGYTQYFGPGTRLTVL.

This clonotype was detected many times. J is TRBJ2-5 and V is TRBV12-3 or TRBV12-4; D is tentatively TRBD1 or TRBD2 (5 bases each). The V end lost 8 bases, the J end lost 5 bases, and 15 bases lay between the germline ends. The CDR3 runs 13 residues. In DNA form, the CDR3 reads TGTGCCAGCCCGGGGCGCAGGGAGGAGACCCAGTACTTC. Translation gives CASPGRREETQYF.

This clonotype was seen at least ten times. The V and J genes are TRBV28 and TRBJ2-1; the D is unclear. CDR1 and CDR2 from the germline V gene are MDHEN and SYDVKM. Between the trimmed V and J ends, which lost 5 bases and 0 bases, there was a span of 8 bases. This CDR3 is 14 amino acids long. CDR3 in amino acids: CASSITDSYNEQFF. The CDR3 bases are TGTGCCAGCAGTATAACCGACTCCTACAATGAGCAGTTCTTC. Full variable domain (outside the CDR3, taken from reference TRBV28 and TRBJ2-1): DVKVTQSSRYLVKRTGEKVFLECVQDMDHENMFWYRQDPGLGLRLIYFSYDVKMKEKGDIPEGYSVSREKKERFSLILESASTNQTSMYLCASSITDSYNEQFFGPGTRLTVL.

Turning to this clonotype: A read error is possible here, since a much larger clone lies one base away. The rearrangement links TRBV28 to TRBJ2-3; TRBD2 matches at 8 bases. Germline V lookup: CDR1 MDHEN, CDR2 SYDVKM. The CDR3 runs to 19 residues. Germline trimming cut 5 bases from V and 4 bases from J; bases unmatched to any gene: 20. The DNA of the CDR3 is TGTGCCAGCAGTCCCCTCCCCTCTAACGGGAGGGCCCCCGCAGATACGCAGTATTTT. It encodes CASSPLPSNGRAPADTQYF.

CDR3 sequence reads: CASSSGGAGKNIQYF. The CDR3 DNA reads TGTGCCAGCAGTTCAGGGGGCGCCGGCAAAAACATTCAGTACTTC. This chain uses TRBV28 with TRBJ2-4, with TRBD1 identical over 8 bases. Germline lookup yields CDR1 MDHEN and CDR2 SYDVKM. V lost 4 bases, J lost 3 bases, and 5 bases stayed unmatched. The CDR3 covers 15 residues.

The table lists this clonotype with a few counts. J is TRBJ2-3 and V is TRBV4-1, with D uncertain. Germline V gene data show CDR1 as MGHRA and CDR2 as YSYEKL. The V end was cut by 0 bases, the J end by 0 bases, with 10 bases between. The CDR3 contains 16 residues. In DNA, the CDR3 is TGCGCCAGCAGCCAAGAGGCAGAAGCTAGCACAGATACGCAGTATTTT. It is translated as CASSQEAEASTDTQYF.

This clonotype was picked up a small number of times. The CDR3 here is CASSPNAGGSPEQFF. DNA of the CDR3: TGTGCCAGCAGTCCCAATGCTGGCGGGAGCCCTGAGCAGTTCTTC. The chain links TRBV9 to TRBJ2-1; 7 bases are a match to TRBD2. V lost 5 bases, J lost 9 bases, and 14 bases stayed unmatched. This CDR3 has 15 residues. Per germline, CDR1 SGDLS and CDR2 YYNGEE. Complete variable domain (other parts from reference TRBV9 and TRBJ2-1): DSGVTQTPKHLITATGQRVTLRCSPRSGDLSVYWYQQSLDQGLQFLIQYYNGEERAKGNILERFSAQQFPDLHSELNLSSLELGDSALYFCASSPNAGGSPEQFFGPGTRLTVL.

This clonotype was recorded a few times. This rearrangement joins TRBV18 to TRBJ1-2; D possibly corresponds to TRBD1 (6 bases). Germline V gene data show CDR1 as KGHSH and CDR2 as LQKENI. The CDR3 covers 14 residues. V was cut by 3 bases and J by 3 bases, with 11 bases left in between. CDR3 protein: CASSPSGDHYGYTF. The CDR3 DNA is TGTGCCAGCTCACCCTCAGGGGACCACTATGGCTACACCTTC.

This clonotype was detected many times. The chain has TRBV12-3 or TRBV12-4 and TRBJ2-5; weak D call: TRBD2 (6 bases). The CDR3 loop spans 13 amino acids. Trimming cost V 3 bases and J 4 bases, with 9 bases left between them. The chain's CDR3 is CASSLKEGETQYF. Here the CDR3 DNA reads TGTGCCAGCAGTTTGAAGGAGGGAGAGACCCAGTACTTC.

V usage is TRBV14 and J usage is TRBJ2-2; 7 bases map to TRBD2. With 5 bases clipped from V and 3 bases from J, the junction kept 6 bases outside the gene matches. This CDR3 is 15 amino acids long. The germline V gene encodes CDR1 SGHDN and CDR2 FVKESK. The CDR3 region has the DNA TGTGCCAGCAGCGTTAGCGGGCGATACACCGGGGAGCTGTTTTTT. Protein sequence: CASSVSGRYTGELFF.